The rows below give T cell receptor beta chains drawn from one sample of a study of untreated major depressive disorder. Data came from immunoSEQ multiplex PCR; TCRdb stores just in-frame clones and leaves some out. Among about 19,000 clones listed, 80% to 95% were seen once. The sequenced sample was CD4+ T cells from PBMCs. Source of these receptors: a woman aged 40 to 49 with major depressive disorder. CDR3s include the opening cysteine and the closing phenylalanine or tryptophan. The D gene is left open where the match is weak. Expanded clones are given a class, and other clones once, few, many or no size at all.

NA,TRBV2,TRBD1,TRBJ1-1,CASSESSGQVEAFF,TGTGCCAGCAGTGAGTCGTCGGGACAGGTTGAAGCTTTCTTT
once,TRBV7-3,NA,TRBJ2-2,CASAETNTGELFF,TGTGCCAGCGCAGAGACGAACACCGGGGAGCTGTTTTTT
NA,TRBV6-5,NA,TRBJ1-2,CASRQLNYGYTF,TGTGCCAGCCGACAGCTTAACTATGGCTACACCTTC
NA,TRBV6-4,NA,TRBJ1-2,CASPINGYTF,TGTGCCAGCCCGATAAATGGCTACACCTTC
NA,TRBV14,NA,TRBJ1-2,CASRQGGGYGYTF,TGTGCCAGCAGGCAAGGAGGAGGCTATGGCTACACCTTC
NA,TRBV4-1,NA,TRBJ1-2,CASSQEGSVLNYGYTF,TGCGCCAGCAGCCAAGAGGGCAGCGTGCTTAACTATGGCTACACCTTC
NA,TRBV30,NA,TRBJ1-2,CAWSDRVIYGYTF,TGTGCCTGGAGTGACAGGGTTATCTATGGCTACACCTTC
NA,TRBV19,NA,TRBJ1-5,CASSINYQGAQPQHF,TGTGCCAGTAGTATTAATTATCAGGGTGCTCAGCCCCAGCATTTT
NA,TRBV5-1,TRBD2,TRBJ2-3,CASSLAELAGTINTQYF,TGCGCCAGCAGCTTGGCCGAGCTAGCGGGGACCATAAATACGCAGTATTTT
NA,TRBV23-1,NA,TRBJ1-1,CANSANTEAFF,TGCGCCAACAGTGCGAACACTGAAGCTTTCTTT
NA,TRBV27,TRBD2,TRBJ2-7,CASSLERGGNEQYF,TGTGCCAGCAGTTTGGAGCGGGGGGGCAACGAGCAGTACTTC
NA,TRBV6-5,TRBD1,TRBJ1-1,CASTRDGQGNTEAFF,TGTGCCAGCACTCGAGATGGACAGGGGAACACTGAAGCTTTCTTT
NA,TRBV4-2,NA,TRBJ1-2,CASSQDLRGGYTF,TGTGCCAGCAGCCAAGATTTGCGGGGTGGCTACACCTTC
NA,TRBV7-3,NA,TRBJ1-2,CASSLNGGSVDYGYTF,TGTGCCAGCAGCTTAAACGGTGGATCGGTAGACTATGGCTACACCTTC
NA,TRBV5-1,NA,TRBJ1-2,CASSLPGGYGYTF,TGCGCCAGCAGCTTGCCTGGCGGCTATGGCTACACCTTC
NA,TRBV5-1,TRBD1,TRBJ1-4,CASSLAGTGDEKLFF,TGCGCCAGCAGCTTGGCGGGGACAGGGGATGAAAAACTGTTTTTT
NA,TRBV9,NA,TRBJ1-1,CASSVHSEYTEAFF,TGTGCCAGCAGCGTACACAGCGAGTACACTGAAGCTTTCTTT
NA,TRBV10-1,TRBD1,TRBJ1-1,CASSGGGSWTEAFF,TGCGCCAGCAGTGGAGGGGGCTCGTGGACTGAAGCTTTCTTT
NA,TRBV2,NA,TRBJ2-1,CASRLPSSYNEQFF,TGTGCCAGCAGACTCCCTAGCTCCTACAATGAGCAGTTCTTC
NA,TRBV5-4,NA,TRBJ2-1,CASSLEITYNEQFF,TGTGCCAGCAGCTTGGAGATTACCTACAATGAGCAGTTCTTC
NA,TRBV30,TRBD1,TRBJ1-3,CAWNKRTGAIQFSGNTIYF,TGTGCCTGGAACAAAAGGACAGGGGCGATCCAATTCTCTGGAAACACCATATATTTT
NA,TRBV7-2,NA,TRBJ1-2,CASALAGSLRGYTF,TGTGCCAGCGCCTTGGCAGGGTCCCTAAGGGGCTACACCTTC
NA,TRBV27,TRBD2,TRBJ2-5,CASSFTGTGTSGRETQYF,TGTGCCAGCAGTTTCACCGGGACAGGGACTAGCGGGAGGGAGACCCAGTACTTC
NA,TRBV7-9,NA,TRBJ2-7,CASSLQGTYEQYF,TGTGCCAGCAGCTTGCAGGGGACCTACGAGCAGTACTTC
NA,TRBV30,NA,TRBJ2-7,CAWQTGTTYEQYF,TGTGCCTGGCAAACCGGGACAACCTACGAGCAGTACTTC
NA,TRBV4-3,NA,TRBJ1-2,CASSRRDIWNYGYTF,TGCGCCAGCAGCCGTCGGGACATTTGGAACTATGGCTACACCTTC
NA,TRBV29-1,NA,TRBJ1-2,CSVLGTNYGYTF,TGCAGCGTGTTGGGAACTAACTATGGCTACACCTTC
once,TRBV2,TRBD1,TRBJ2-5,CASRIRQGGLETQYF,TGTGCCAGCAGAATTAGACAGGGGGGATTGGAGACCCAGTACTTC
NA,TRBV18,NA,TRBJ1-5,CASSPQGAGIGNQPQHF,TGTGCCAGCTCACCACAAGGGGCAGGAATAGGGAATCAGCCCCAGCATTTT
NA,TRBV18,NA,TRBJ2-4,CASSPIDSVAKNIQYF,TGTGCCAGCTCACCGATCGATAGTGTAGCCAAAAACATTCAGTACTTC
NA,TRBV7-9,NA,TRBJ1-1,CASRGWSGNTEAFF,TGTGCCAGCAGGGGTTGGTCGGGGAACACTGAAGCTTTCTTT
once,TRBV7-9,NA,TRBJ1-2,CASSSQGLDGYTF,TGTGCCAGCAGCTCCCAGGGGCTAGATGGCTACACCTTC
NA,TRBV5-1,TRBD1,TRBJ1-1,CASSPGTVPTEAFF,TGCGCCAGCAGCCCTGGGACAGTCCCCACTGAAGCTTTCTTT
NA,TRBV5-1,TRBD1,TRBJ1-2,CASSPGGQGVPGYTF,TGCGCCAGCAGCCCCGGGGGACAGGGGGTGCCTGGCTACACCTTC
few,TRBV5-1,TRBD1,TRBJ1-4,CASSFGQGYNEKLFF,TGCGCCAGCAGCTTTGGACAGGGGTACAATGAAAAACTGTTTTTT
NA,TRBV19,TRBD1,TRBJ1-2,CASSTKVRRGQGAPGYTF,TGTGCCAGTAGTACAAAAGTACGGCGGGGACAGGGGGCGCCTGGCTACACCTTC
NA,TRBV7-3,TRBD1,TRBJ2-1,CASSQVETGDNNEQFF,TGTGCCAGCAGCCAAGTGGAGACAGGGGACAACAATGAGCAGTTCTTC
once,TRBV7-2,TRBD1,TRBJ1-2,CASSPDRGGYGYTF,TGTGCCAGCAGCCCGGACAGGGGAGGATATGGCTACACCTTC
few,TRBV6-5,NA,TRBJ1-5,CASSPSINQPQHF,TGTGCCAGCAGTCCCTCGATTAATCAGCCCCAGCATTTT
NA,TRBV9,TRBD1,TRBJ1-2,CASSVGGGQGSYGYTF,TGTGCCAGCAGCGTAGGGGGAGGACAGGGAAGTTATGGCTACACCTTC
NA,TRBV19,NA,TRBJ1-2,CASRELKTSLYGYTF,TGTGCCAGCCGAGAGCTGAAGACCAGCCTCTATGGCTACACCTTC
NA,TRBV10-2,NA,TRBJ1-1,CASSDIGASGTEAFF,TGCGCCAGCAGTGATATTGGGGCTTCCGGCACTGAAGCTTTCTTT
NA,TRBV11-3,TRBD2,TRBJ2-3,CASSSGTSGATDTQYF,TGTGCCAGCAGCTCGGGGACTAGCGGGGCCACAGATACGCAGTATTTT
NA,TRBV4-3,NA,TRBJ1-5,CASSQDRGSGSNKPQHF,TGCGCCAGCAGCCAAGATAGGGGTTCGGGGAGTAATAAGCCCCAGCATTTT
NA,TRBV11-3,NA,TRBJ2-5,CASSLVRADETQYF,TGTGCCAGCAGCTTAGTGAGAGCGGACGAGACCCAGTACTTC
NA,TRBV5-1,TRBD2,TRBJ2-1,CASSLASGRIPYNEQFF,TGCGCCAGCAGCTTGGCTAGCGGGAGGATCCCCTACAATGAGCAGTTCTTC
NA,TRBV15,NA,TRBJ1-1,CATSSTWNTEAFF,TGTGCCACCAGCAGTACCTGGAACACTGAAGCTTTCTTT
NA,TRBV6-1,NA,TRBJ2-7,CASNPSTYEQYF,TGTGCCAGCAACCCGTCAACCTACGAGCAGTACTTC
NA,TRBV4-2,NA,TRBJ1-4,CASSRTYTENEKLFF,TGTGCCAGCAGCCGGACCTACACGGAAAATGAAAAACTGTTTTTT
NA,TRBV2,NA,TRBJ1-4,CASSQRRAPLGEKLFF,TGTGCCAGCAGTCAACGTAGGGCCCCGTTGGGTGAAAAACTGTTTTTT
NA,TRBV7-8,NA,TRBJ1-2,CASSPGPEGYGYTF,TGTGCCAGCAGCCCGGGACCCGAGGGCTATGGCTACACCTTC
NA,TRBV5-1,NA,TRBJ1-1,CASKRLEGMGTEAFF,TGCGCCAGCAAACGATTAGAGGGGATGGGCACTGAAGCTTTCTTT
NA,TRBV14,NA,TRBJ2-5,CASSQRGWRRGRRETQYF,TGTGCCAGCAGCCAAAGGGGGTGGAGAAGGGGTCGGCGGGAGACCCAGTACTTC
once,TRBV5-5,NA,TRBJ1-2,CASSLANYGYTF,TGTGCCAGCAGCTTAGCTAACTATGGCTACACCTTC
NA,TRBV30,NA,TRBJ1-3,CAWSATVLAGNTIYF,TGTGCCTGGAGTGCGACAGTATTAGCTGGAAACACCATATATTTT
NA,TRBV6-6,TRBD1,TRBJ2-7,CASSTPDTGGEQYF,TGTGCCAGCAGCACCCCCGATACAGGGGGAGAGCAGTACTTC